The rows below give T cell receptor beta chains drawn from one sample of a study of blood T cell repertoires in COVID-19. Repertoires were generated with immunoSEQ multiplex PCR, while TCRdb's copy carries only in-frame clones and drops some. Here the sample spans some 160,000 clones, approximately 84% being singletons. Sequenced sample: peripheral blood. All receptors derive from a woman aged 80 or older with COVID-19, enrolled during active disease. Both conserved end residues are part of each CDR3. D genes are given only for firm matches. Where a row states a size, it is once, few, many or the class of an expanded clone; other rows omit it.

cdr3_nt: TGTGCCAGCAGCTCGGGTCCGTCCGTGGATACGCAGTATTTT
cdr3_aa: CASSSGPSVDTQYF
cdr3_length: 14
v_call: TRBV7-3
d_call: .
clone_size: .
j_call: TRBJ2-3

cdr3_nt: TGCGCCAGCTCCAGGGCAGGGGACGGATCACCCCTCCACTTT
cdr3_aa: CASSRAGDGSPLHF
cdr3_length: 14
v_call: TRBV5-1
d_call: .
clone_size: .
j_call: TRBJ1-6

cdr3_nt: TGTGCCAGCAGCTTCGCAAGGGGTTCCCTCTATGGCTACACCTTC
cdr3_aa: CASSFARGSLYGYTF
cdr3_length: 15
v_call: TRBV7-9
d_call: .
clone_size: .
j_call: TRBJ1-2

cdr3_nt: TGTGCCAGCAGCTTAGCACTAGCGGGGGGCTACGAGCAGTACTTC
cdr3_aa: CASSLALAGGYEQYF
cdr3_length: 15
v_call: TRBV7-9
d_call: TRBD2
clone_size: .
j_call: TRBJ2-7

cdr3_nt: TGTGCCAGCAGCCTTACAGGGGGGAGAAACACCATATATTTT
cdr3_aa: CASSLTGGRNTIYF
cdr3_length: 14
v_call: TRBV7-9
d_call: TRBD1
clone_size: .
j_call: TRBJ1-3

cdr3_nt: TGCGCCAGCAGCCCCGGACAACCTACCTCCTACGAGCAGTACTTC
cdr3_aa: CASSPGQPTSYEQYF
cdr3_length: 15
v_call: TRBV5-1
d_call: .
clone_size: .
j_call: TRBJ2-7

cdr3_nt: TGCGCCAGCAGCTTGTTGGCAGGGAAAGAGACCCAGTACTTC
cdr3_aa: CASSLLAGKETQYF
cdr3_length: 14
v_call: TRBV5-1
d_call: .
clone_size: .
j_call: TRBJ2-5

cdr3_nt: TGTGCCAGTACTAGACTAGCGGGGCGCCCCGGGGAGCTGTTTTTT
cdr3_aa: CASTRLAGRPGELFF
cdr3_length: 15
v_call: TRBV19
d_call: TRBD2
clone_size: .
j_call: TRBJ2-2

cdr3_nt: TGTGCCAGCAACAGGGCCAGGGACGGTGTTCCCCAGCATTTT
cdr3_aa: CASNRARDGVPQHF
cdr3_length: 14
v_call: TRBV2
d_call: .
clone_size: .
j_call: TRBJ1-5

cdr3_nt: TGTGCCAGCAGTTGGGACAGGGTTGAGACAGATACGCAGTATTTT
cdr3_aa: CASSWDRVETDTQYF
cdr3_length: 15
v_call: TRBV28
d_call: TRBD1
clone_size: .
j_call: TRBJ2-3

cdr3_nt: TGTGCCAGCAGTTACTCGAGCAGGTTTAGCACAGATACGCAGTATTTT
cdr3_aa: CASSYSSRFSTDTQYF
cdr3_length: 16
v_call: TRBV6-6
d_call: .
clone_size: .
j_call: TRBJ2-3

cdr3_nt: TGTGCCATCAGTGTGGTAGCGGGAGGAAGCACAGATACGCAGTATTTT
cdr3_aa: CAISVVAGGSTDTQYF
cdr3_length: 16
v_call: TRBV10-3
d_call: TRBD2
clone_size: .
j_call: TRBJ2-3

cdr3_nt: TGTGCCAGCAGCTCCGGGAGAGGGGGCGGGATCACCAAAAACATTCAGTACTTC
cdr3_aa: CASSSGRGGGITKNIQYF
cdr3_length: 18
v_call: TRBV7-2
d_call: .
clone_size: .
j_call: TRBJ2-4

cdr3_nt: TGTGCCAGCAGCCGGGATTCCCCCAGCGAGCAGTACTTC
cdr3_aa: CASSRDSPSEQYF
cdr3_length: 13
v_call: TRBV2
d_call: .
clone_size: .
j_call: TRBJ2-7

cdr3_nt: TGTGCCTGGAGTTCTTCAGGCAAGTCACCCCTCCACTTT
cdr3_aa: CAWSSSGKSPLHF
cdr3_length: 13
v_call: TRBV30
d_call: .
clone_size: .
j_call: TRBJ1-6

cdr3_nt: TGTGCCAGCAGCTTGGAGCTAGCGGGGGAATTGGCAGATACGCAGTATTTT
cdr3_aa: CASSLELAGELADTQYF
cdr3_length: 17
v_call: TRBV5-4
d_call: TRBD2
clone_size: .
j_call: TRBJ2-3

cdr3_nt: TGTGCCAGCTCACCATCTCTAGCGGGGTCTAGCACAGATACGCAGTATTTT
cdr3_aa: CASSPSLAGSSTDTQYF
cdr3_length: 17
v_call: TRBV18
d_call: TRBD2
clone_size: .
j_call: TRBJ2-3

cdr3_nt: TGTGCCAGCAGCTTAGGGGCTGTCGGAAACACCATATATTTT
cdr3_aa: CASSLGAVGNTIYF
cdr3_length: 14
v_call: TRBV7-9
d_call: .
clone_size: .
j_call: TRBJ1-3

cdr3_nt: TGTGCCAGCAGCTCTTGGACTAGCGGGAACCAAGAGACCCAGTACTTC
cdr3_aa: CASSSWTSGNQETQYF
cdr3_length: 16
v_call: TRBV11-2
d_call: TRBD2
clone_size: .
j_call: TRBJ2-5

cdr3_nt: TGTGCCAGCAGCCCCTTAGGGGCCTCCTACGAGCAGTACTTC
cdr3_aa: CASSPLGASYEQYF
cdr3_length: 14
v_call: TRBV7-6
d_call: .
clone_size: .
j_call: TRBJ2-7

cdr3_nt: TGTGCCAGCAGCTACGACAGGACAACCTACGAGCAGTACTTC
cdr3_aa: CASSYDRTTYEQYF
cdr3_length: 14
v_call: TRBV7-8
d_call: .
clone_size: .
j_call: TRBJ2-7

cdr3_nt: TGTGCCAGTACCCAGGGAGGGGGTCGGACTGAAGCTTTCTTT
cdr3_aa: CASTQGGGRTEAFF
cdr3_length: 14
v_call: TRBV19
d_call: .
clone_size: .
j_call: TRBJ1-1

cdr3_nt: TGTGCCAGCAGCTTTGGGGGCGGACTAGCGGGAGGCAGAGATACGCAGTATTTT
cdr3_aa: CASSFGGGLAGGRDTQYF
cdr3_length: 18
v_call: TRBV5-4
d_call: TRBD2
clone_size: .
j_call: TRBJ2-3

cdr3_nt: TGCAGCGGAGTTAGCGGGGGCACAGATACGCAGTATTTT
cdr3_aa: CSGVSGGTDTQYF
cdr3_length: 13
v_call: TRBV29-1
d_call: TRBD2
clone_size: .
j_call: TRBJ2-3

cdr3_nt: TGTGCCAGCAGCGCCCGGGACAGGGACACAGATACGCAGTATTTT
cdr3_aa: CASSARDRDTDTQYF
cdr3_length: 15
v_call: TRBV11-1
d_call: TRBD1
clone_size: .
j_call: TRBJ2-3

cdr3_nt: TGTGCCAGCTCACCCTTTTCCGGGACAGGGGTTAGCCATCAGCCCCAGCATTTT
cdr3_aa: CASSPFSGTGVSHQPQHF
cdr3_length: 18
v_call: TRBV18
d_call: TRBD1
clone_size: .
j_call: TRBJ1-5

cdr3_nt: TGTGCCAGCAAAAGGGGTTCTGGGGCCAACGTCCTGACTTTC
cdr3_aa: CASKRGSGANVLTF
cdr3_length: 14
v_call: TRBV28
d_call: .
clone_size: .
j_call: TRBJ2-6

cdr3_nt: TGTGCCAGCTCACCCCGACAGGGGACCTACGAGCAGTACTTC
cdr3_aa: CASSPRQGTYEQYF
cdr3_length: 14
v_call: TRBV18
d_call: TRBD1
clone_size: .
j_call: TRBJ2-7

cdr3_nt: TGTGCCAGCAGCCAAGCGTCACAGACCAACGAGCAGTACTTC
cdr3_aa: CASSQASQTNEQYF
cdr3_length: 14
v_call: TRBV4-2
d_call: .
clone_size: once
j_call: TRBJ2-7

cdr3_nt: TGTGCCAGCAGCCCCGCCCGCGGTGACAGCGCCTTCTCCTACGAGCAGTACTTC
cdr3_aa: CASSPARGDSAFSYEQYF
cdr3_length: 18
v_call: TRBV7-8
d_call: .
clone_size: .
j_call: TRBJ2-7

cdr3_nt: TGTGCTAGTGGTTTCCGGGACAGGCAGTTCTTC
cdr3_aa: CASGFRDRQFF
cdr3_length: 11
v_call: TRBV12-5
d_call: TRBD1
clone_size: once
j_call: TRBJ2-1

cdr3_nt: TGCAGCGTTAGCGGACTAGCGGGGAACTCTTGGGAGACCCAGTACTTC
cdr3_aa: CSVSGLAGNSWETQYF
cdr3_length: 16
v_call: TRBV29-1
d_call: TRBD2
clone_size: .
j_call: TRBJ2-5

cdr3_nt: TGTGCCAGCAGTTTTTTGGACAGGGTAGTTGGAAACACCATATATTTT
cdr3_aa: CASSFLDRVVGNTIYF
cdr3_length: 16
v_call: TRBV28
d_call: TRBD1
clone_size: once
j_call: TRBJ1-3

cdr3_nt: TGCAGCGTTGTAAGACAGGGGGCGGGGACTGAAGCTTTCTTT
cdr3_aa: CSVVRQGAGTEAFF
cdr3_length: 14
v_call: TRBV29-1
d_call: TRBD1
clone_size: .
j_call: TRBJ1-1

cdr3_nt: TGTGCCACAGTTAGCGGGGGGTTGACAGATACGCAGTATTTT
cdr3_aa: CATVSGGLTDTQYF
cdr3_length: 14
v_call: TRBV10-3
d_call: TRBD2
clone_size: .
j_call: TRBJ2-3

cdr3_nt: TGTGCCAGCAGTTGGACAGGCAATCAGCCCCAGCATTTT
cdr3_aa: CASSWTGNQPQHF
cdr3_length: 13
v_call: TRBV6-2/TRBV6-3
d_call: .
clone_size: few
j_call: TRBJ1-5